A selection of T cell receptor beta chains follows, all from one sample in a study of blood T cell repertoires in COVID-19. Sequencing was performed with immunoSEQ multiplex PCR; in TCRdb, only in-frame clones are kept and a portion is missing. Here the sample spans roughly 43,000 clones, 70% to 90% being singletons. The sample comprised peripheral blood. These receptors were collected from a woman between 70 and 85 years old in a cohort sampled during active COVID-19. The CDR3 runs from the conserved cysteine through the conserved F or W.

j_call	v_call	cdr3_aa
TRBJ2-5	TRBV9	CASSPRLGRETQYF
TRBJ1-5	TRBV10-3	CAISEGRNNQPQHF
TRBJ2-7	TRBV7-2	CASSLVAGTSGRGAYEQYF
TRBJ1-2	TRBV19	CASGQGFGGYTF
TRBJ2-1	TRBV6-6	CASSPPPFDRKGNEQFF
TRBJ2-1	TRBV4-3	CASSPTSGTHLGNEQFF
TRBJ2-7	TRBV24-1	CATSGGQTYEQYF
TRBJ2-7	TRBV19	CASSPEGRSSYEQYF
TRBJ2-7	TRBV7-9	CASSRTGGYEQYF
TRBJ2-5	TRBV5-1	CASSLGGIGGTQYF
TRBJ1-4	TRBV9	CASSVSVGSNEKLFF
TRBJ2-3	TRBV9	CASSGPGLHTDTQYF
TRBJ2-2	TRBV5-1	CASSFGTTNTGELFF
TRBJ2-7	TRBV5-4	CASSPGGSSYEQYF
TRBJ2-5	TRBV6-5	CASSYGRQETQYF
TRBJ2-1	TRBV10-2	CASKQAGGPEQFF
TRBJ2-7	TRBV4-1	CASSQDRSSLSYEQYF
TRBJ2-1	TRBV4-2	CASSQATSDSYNEQFF
TRBJ1-6	TRBV10-3	CAISEWEPNNSPLHF
TRBJ2-2	TRBV5-5	CASSWDRGTGELFF
TRBJ2-3	TRBV7-2	CASSPYESPDTQYF
TRBJ2-3	TRBV5-1	CASRRGQGATDTQYF
TRBJ1-3	TRBV7-2	CASSVYRGSGNTIYF
TRBJ2-3	TRBV6-2/TRBV6-3	CASSWYTSGASTDTQYF
TRBJ2-3	TRBV30	CAWSGDNTDTQYF
TRBJ1-6	TRBV3-1/TRBV3-2	CASSQVGALYNSPLHF
TRBJ2-1	TRBV5-8	CASTQGSGGYNEQFF
TRBJ2-1	TRBV11-3	CASSLRGTGPLGEQFF
TRBJ2-2	TRBV5-4	CASSPGQNTGELFF
TRBJ2-3	TRBV3-1/TRBV3-2	CASSSLSGTDTQYF
TRBJ2-6	TRBV4-3	CASSEGGFRSGANVLTF